This note documents a single T cell receptor beta chain sequence. The sample comes from a study of blood T cell repertoires in COVID-19. Study as a whole: T cells, B-cell-depleted T cells, or PBMCs supplied cDNA or gDNA.

Between the trimmed V and J ends, which lost 4 bases and 2 bases, there was a span of 9 bases. In germline, CDR1 is MNHNS, CDR2 SASEGT. This CDR3 is built from 14 residues. Sequenced by immunoSEQ multiplex PCR; TCRdb stores in-frame clones only, minus some. There are roughly 24,000 clones in the sample; approximately 92% occur only once, and 8% lies in the top ten. The V gene is TRBV6-1, the J gene TRBJ1-5; D remains unclear. This clonotype was obtained from a human donor in a cohort sampled during active COVID-19. Material: peripheral blood. As DNA, the CDR3 is TGTGCCAGCAGTGCCCAGGTTGGCAATCAGCCCCAGCATTTT. It codes for CASSAQVGNQPQHF.